This passage covers 14 T cell receptor beta chains from one sample sequenced in a study of blood T cell repertoires in COVID-19 (dated by TCRdb to 2018 to 2021). The library was obtained by the immunoSEQ multiplex PCR assay. TCRdb carries this immuneACCESS record with in-frame sequences only. Its versions omit some clonotypes, under half of them owing to an unresolved V gene in the studies checked, with the rest unexplained. The sample has under 300,000 clones on record, around nine tenths of them singletons. In total, the top ten clones hold 8% to 10% of the sample. The sample taken for sequencing was PBMCs or T cells enriched from blood (not recorded which). The receptors stem from a man between 40 and 49 years old who had recovered from COVID-19.

The chain employs TRBV5-1 and TRBJ2-5, with 10 positions matching TRBD2. Germline V lookup: CDR1 SGHRS, CDR2 YFSETQ. V gave up 1 base and J gave up 5 bases; unmatched junction bases: 2. The CDR3 is 14 amino acids. In DNA form, the CDR3 reads TGCGCCAGCAGCTTGACTAGCGGGGTCGAGACCCAGTACTTC. Encoded protein: CASSLTSGVETQYF.

The chain couples TRBV6-5 to TRBJ2-7, with 8 bases identical to TRBD1. With 10 bases clipped from V and 4 bases from J, the junction kept 6 bases outside the gene matches. Germline V gene data show CDR1 as MNHEY and CDR2 as SVGAGI. This CDR3 is 12 amino acids long. DNA for the CDR3: TGTGCCACCGGACAGGGCGGATACGAGCAGTACTTC. Its translation: CATGQGGYEQYF.

CDR3 DNA sequence: TGTGCCTGGCTGAGGGGGCGGATGTACAATGAGCAGTTCTTC. The encoded protein is CAWLRGRMYNEQFF. The chain couples TRBV30 to TRBJ2-1; 7 bases line up with TRBD1. V shed 5 bases and J 4 bases; nucleotides not matched to a gene: 8. Germline V gene data show CDR1 as GTSNPN and CDR2 as SVGIG (reference sequence). The CDR3 has 14 residues.

This clone occurred once. The V gene is TRBV19, the J gene TRBJ2-1; possible D gene TRBD2, 5 bases. Trimming removed 1 base at V and 6 bases at J, with 10 bases between. There are 14 residues in the CDR3. Germline V gene lookup returns CDR1 LNHDA and CDR2 SQIVND (reference sequence). The CDR3 region has the DNA TGTGCCAGTAGTATAGCCCCCCGGGGCAATGAGCAGTTCTTC. Residues: CASSIAPRGNEQFF.

The genes are TRBV6-5 and TRBJ2-1, with 9 nucleotides matching TRBD2. The CDR3 spans 15 residues. J lost 10 bases, V lost 3 bases, and 10 bases had no gene match. In germline, CDR1 is MNHEY, CDR2 SVGAGI. The CDR3 here is CASSYSSGGAWEQFF. CDR3 DNA sequence: TGTGCCAGCAGTTATAGTAGCGGGGGTGCCTGGGAGCAGTTCTTC.

The rearrangement joins TRBV5-1 to TRBJ2-7, with TRBD1 matching 8 bases. The CDR3 totals 15 residues. Unmatched junction bases numbered 6, after V lost 0 bases and J lost 4 bases. Germline CDR1 is SGHRS and CDR2 is YFSETQ. CDR3 sequence (DNA): TGCGCCAGCAGCTTGGGCCAGGGGGCACAATACGAGCAGTACTTC. Its translation: CASSLGQGAQYEQYF.

The V and J genes are TRBV28 and TRBJ1-1; TRBD1 matches 7 bases. V shed 4 bases and J 9 bases; nucleotides not matched to a gene: 11. Per germline, CDR1 MDHEN and CDR2 SYDVKM. This CDR3 region has 14 residues. This chain's CDR3 is CASSSTGLTPQAFF. CDR3 DNA sequence: TGTGCCAGCAGTTCGACAGGGTTAACCCCCCAAGCTTTCTTT.

The chain recombines TRBV5-1 with TRBJ2-1; 7 bases are a match to TRBD1. The germline V gene has CDR1 SGHRS and CDR2 YFSETQ. CDR3 length: 15 residues. J was trimmed by 1 base and V by 1 base; bases with no gene match: 2. DNA for the CDR3: TGCGCCAGCAGCTTGTTACAGGGGTCCTACAATGAGCAGTTCTTC. It specifies CASSLLQGSYNEQFF.

The chain employs TRBV25-1 and TRBJ2-7; 10 positions match TRBD1. Germline-derived CDR1 and CDR2 are MGHDK and SYGVNS. V shed 4 bases, J shed 4 bases, and the junction held 16 bases outside the gene matches. The CDR3 has 18 amino acids. Here the CDR3 reads CASSGPAPTTGGGYEQYF. The CDR3, as DNA: TGTGCCAGCAGTGGACCGGCCCCCACGACAGGGGGCGGATACGAGCAGTACTTC.

The rearrangement joins TRBV12-3 or TRBV12-4 to TRBJ2-3; 7 bases are a match to TRBD1. V shed 3 bases, J shed 5 bases, and the junction held 2 bases outside the gene matches. This CDR3 region has 13 residues. The CDR3 DNA sequence: TGTGCCAGCAGTTTGACAGGGAAAGATACGCAGTATTTT. The encoded protein is CASSLTGKDTQYF.

The chain carries TRBV4-1 and TRBJ1-2, with 7 bases that match TRBD1. V lost 1 base to trimming and J lost 8 bases; unmatched junction nucleotides: 19. CDR3 length: 18 residues. Germline lookup yields CDR1 MGHRA and CDR2 YSYEKL. CDR3 loop: CASSQVTTISGGFHGYTF. The CDR3 coding sequence is TGCGCCAGCAGCCAAGTAACGACGATATCAGGGGGATTTCACGGCTACACCTTC.

J is TRBJ2-7 and V is TRBV19; D is possibly TRBD2 (5 bases). CDR3 length: 16 amino acids. The V and J ends lost 1 base and 6 bases respectively, with 19 bases between them. Per the germline V gene, CDR1 is LNHDA and CDR2 is SQIVND (reference sequence). CDR3 protein: CASSIAGYEGMSEQYF. In DNA, the CDR3 is TGTGCCAGTAGTATAGCGGGGTACGAGGGAATGAGCGAGCAGTACTTC.

The gene calls are TRBV28 and TRBJ2-7; TRBD2 might be the D (6 bases). Trimming stripped 4 bases from V and 6 bases from J, with 19 bases between. The CDR3 spans 15 residues. Germline assignment: CDR1 MDHEN and CDR2 SYDVKM. CDR3 nucleotide sequence: TGTGCCAGCAGTTCAACGGGGGACGGCTGGGGCGAGCAGTACTTC. Translated: CASSSTGDGWGEQYF.

The chain is built from TRBV3-1 (or the pseudogene TRBV3-2) and TRBJ2-7, with 10 bases identical to TRBD2. CDR1 is LGHDT, CDR2 YNNKEL, per germline (reference sequence). The junction had 6 bases not matched to a gene; V was cut back by 3 bases and J by 4 bases. This CDR3 spans 15 amino acids. CDR3 bases: TGTGCCAGCAGCCAGCGGGCTAGCGGGAGTTACGAGCAGTACTTC. Protein sequence: CASSQRASGSYEQYF.